This passage covers 31 T cell receptor beta chains from one sample sequenced in a study of cytomegalovirus exposure and HLA in healthy donors. Assay: immunoSEQ multiplex PCR; the TCRdb copy retains only in-frame clones and omits some. The sample records 150,000 to 200,000 clones, less than 85% being singletons. Sequenced: PBMCs. The receptor source for this set is a man aged 18 to 30 in good health and CMV-seropositive.

This chain connects TRBV10-3 to TRBJ2-7, with D unresolved. Germline values: CDR1 ENHRY, CDR2 SYGVKD. The CDR3 consists of 16 residues. Trimming left V 0 bases short and J 2 bases short, with 14 bases between. CDR3 sequence (DNA): TGTGCCATCAGTGAGTCCGGCGGCCCCTTTACCTACGAGCAGTACTTC. This sequence encodes CAISESGGPFTYEQYF.

This CDR3 reads CASSLAGQGGETQYF. The CDR3 DNA reads as TGTGCCAGCAGCTTAGCTGGACAGGGAGGCGAGACCCAGTACTTC. The chain links TRBV13 to TRBJ2-5; 8 bases match TRBD1. Per the germline V gene, CDR1 is PRHDT and CDR2 is FYEKMQ (reference sequence). This CDR3 has 15 amino acids. V shed 1 base and J 5 bases; nucleotides not matched to a gene: 6. The full variable domain, in which reference TRBV13 and TRBJ2-5 provide the parts outside the CDR3, is AAGVIQSPRHLIKEKRETATLKCYPIPRHDTVYWYQQGPGQDPQFLISFYEKMQSDKGSIPDRFSAQQFSDYHSELNMSSLELGDSALYFCASSLAGQGGETQYFGPGTRLLVL.

J is TRBJ1-1 and V is TRBV10-1; D perhaps matches TRBD1 (5 bases). The germline gives CDR1 WNHNN, CDR2 SYGVQD (reference sequence). V lost 6 bases and J 4 bases, leaving 9 bases between the germline ends. There are 12 residues in the CDR3. The CDR3 is CASSPGGTEAFF. CDR3 nucleotides: TGCGCCAGCAGCCCCGGGGGCACTGAAGCTTTCTTT.

V gene TRBV4-1 combines with J gene TRBJ1-1; D is unclear. CDR3 length: 15 residues. Germline CDR1 MGHRA, CDR2 YSYEKL. Trimming stripped 0 bases from V and 1 base from J, with 9 bases between. The CDR3 DNA follows: TGCGCCAGCAGCCAAGAACCGGGTCCGAACACTGAAGCTTTCTTT. Protein product: CASSQEPGPNTEAFF.

V and J are TRBV11-3 and TRBJ2-3; 8 positions agree with TRBD2. From germline, CDR1 is SGHNT and CDR2 YENEEA. The CDR3 sequence is 14 residues long. V trimming: 1 base; J trimming: 8 bases; junction bases outside the gene matches: 5. The CDR3 region is CASSLGGGLGTQYF. In nucleotides, the CDR3 is TGTGCCAGCAGCTTAGGCGGGGGGTTGGGTACGCAGTATTTT. Together with reference TRBV11-3 and TRBJ2-3, the CDR3 gives the full variable domain: EAGVVQSPRYKIIEKKQPVAFWCNPISGHNTLYWYLQNLGQGPELLIRYENEEAVDDSQLPKDRFSAERLKGVDSTLKIQPAELGDSAVYLCASSLGGGLGTQYFGPGTRLTVL.

The chain recombines TRBV11-2 with TRBJ2-2, with D possibly matching TRBD1 (6 bases). Trimming cost V 5 bases and J 1 base, with 11 bases left between them. Germline CDR1 and CDR2: SGHAT and FQNNGV. This CDR3 is 15 amino acids long. CDR3 amino acids: CASSLRTVNTGELFF. CDR3 DNA: TGTGCCAGCAGCCTAAGGACAGTGAACACCGGGGAGCTGTTTTTT.

The chain uses TRBV28 and TRBJ1-5; D is possibly TRBD1 (6 bases). Between the trimmed V and J ends, which lost 2 bases and 3 bases, there was a span of 11 bases. CDR3 length equals 15 residues. Germline values: CDR1 MDHEN, CDR2 SYDVKM. The CDR3 protein is CASSLIGQYNQPQHF. The CDR3 bases are TGTGCCAGCAGTTTAATAGGACAGTACAATCAGCCCCAGCATTTT.

This clone appeared a single time. The chain uses TRBV21-1 and TRBJ1-1; the table assigns TRBD1, which was not confirmed against the DNA. TRBV21-1 is a listed pseudogene. The CDR3 is made up of 15 amino acids. This CDR3 reads CASSKGTGMGTEAFF. The CDR3 DNA is TGTGCCAGCAGCAAGGGGACAGGGATGGGAACTGAAGCTTTCTTT.

The chain combines TRBV9 with TRBJ2-2; D unresolved. Germline values: CDR1 SGDLS, CDR2 YYNGEE. This CDR3 contains 15 residues. V lost 0 bases, J lost 1 base, and 7 bases lay in between. Written as DNA, the CDR3 is TGTGCCAGCAGCGTAGGTGCAGGGAACACCGGGGAGCTGTTTTTT. It yields the protein CASSVGAGNTGELFF.

The V call is TRBV4-1, the J call TRBJ2-1; 9 positions agree with TRBD1. With V trimmed by 4 bases and J by 3 bases, 4 bases remained unmatched. The CDR3 is 15 amino acids. Germline CDR1 and CDR2: MGHRA and YSYEKL. CDR3 amino acids: CASSRTGGNYNEQFF. The CDR3 coding sequence is TGCGCCAGCAGCCGAACAGGGGGCAACTACAATGAGCAGTTCTTC.

This clone was counted a single time. The chain uses TRBV11-2 and TRBJ2-7; D remains unclear. This CDR3 comprises 14 residues. V was trimmed by 2 bases and J by 4 bases, leaving 12 bases between them. Germline lookup yields CDR1 SGHAT and CDR2 FQNNGV. The CDR3 DNA is TGTGCCAGCAGCTTACCAAGAAGCACGTACGAGCAGTACTTC. Translated: CASSLPRSTYEQYF. The full variable domain, with the rest looked up from reference TRBV11-2 and TRBJ2-7, is EAGVAQSPRYKIIEKRQSVAFWCNPISGHATLYWYQQILGQGPKLLIQFQNNGVVDDSQLPKDRFSAERLKGVDSTLKIQPAKLEDSAVYLCASSLPRSTYEQYFGPGTRLTVT.

V gene TRBV30 combines with J gene TRBJ2-3; 8 nucleotides agree with TRBD2. Germline CDR1 is GTSNPN and CDR2 is SVGIG (reference sequence). The V segment lost 2 bases and the J segment 6 bases; nucleotides outside the gene matches: 10. This CDR3 has 15 amino acids. CDR3 residues: CAWSPGSGMLDTQYF. The DNA for the CDR3 is TGTGCCTGGAGTCCTGGTAGCGGGATGTTGGATACGCAGTATTTT.

This chain links TRBV30 with TRBJ2-7, with D possibly being TRBD2 (6 bases). The germline V gene encodes CDR1 GTSNPN and CDR2 SVGIG (reference sequence). The CDR3 length is 15 residues. The V and J ends lost 8 bases and 0 bases respectively, with 20 bases between them. DNA for the CDR3: TGTGCCGCAACCCACAGCGGGTCCCCCTCCTACGAGCAGTACTTC. Its protein is CAATHSGSPSYEQYF. Full variable domain (remainder filled in from reference TRBV30 and TRBJ2-7): SQTIHQWPATLVQPVGSPLSLECTVEGTSNPNLYWYRQAAGRGLQLLFYSVGIGQISSEVPQNLSASRPQDRQFILSSKKLLLSDSGFYLCAATHSGSPSYEQYFGPGTRLTVT.

The chain joins TRBV9 to TRBJ2-7; possibly TRBD1 for D (6 bases). The V end lost 0 bases, the J end lost 2 bases, and 12 bases lay between the germline ends. The CDR3 extends over 15 amino acids. Germline loops: CDR1 SGDLS, CDR2 YYNGEE. CDR3: CASSVGGDRTYEQYF. The CDR3 DNA follows: TGTGCCAGCAGCGTAGGAGGTGACAGGACCTACGAGCAGTACTTC.

This clone was observed a single time. This chain uses TRBV6-5 with TRBJ2-1, with D possibly TRBD2 on 6 matching bases. V shed 0 bases and J shed 6 bases, with 9 bases lying between them. The CDR3 is 14 residues long. The germline gives CDR1 MNHEY, CDR2 SVGAGI. This CDR3 is CASSYSLGGNEQFF. The CDR3, as DNA: TGTGCCAGCAGTTACTCGCTGGGGGGCAATGAGCAGTTCTTC.

The chain couples TRBV7-8 to TRBJ1-3, with 10 positions matching TRBD1. Germline-derived CDR1 and CDR2 are SGHVS and FQNEAQ. The V gene end was trimmed by 5 bases and the J gene end by 4 bases; junction bases not matched to a gene: 8. The CDR3 runs 16 residues. The CDR3, as DNA: TGTGCCAGCAGCATCTCCGGGACAGGGGTCGGAAACACCATATATTTT. Protein product: CASSISGTGVGNTIYF. The full variable domain, rest sourced from reference TRBV7-8 and TRBJ1-3, is GAGVSQSPRYKVAKRGQDVALRCDPISGHVSLFWYQQALGQGPEFLTYFQNEAQLDKSGLPSDRFFAERPEGSVSTLKIQRTQQEDSAVYLCASSISGTGVGNTIYFGEGSWLTVV.

V usage is TRBV6-1 and J usage is TRBJ2-5; 7 bases are a match to TRBD2. V lost 8 bases to trimming and J lost 4 bases; unmatched junction nucleotides: 13. The germline gives CDR1 MNHNS, CDR2 SASEGT. There are 15 residues in the CDR3. CDR3 region: CASWGGGGHLETQYF. The CDR3 DNA sequence: TGTGCCAGCTGGGGGGGAGGAGGCCATTTAGAGACCCAGTACTTC.

This chain uses TRBV6-1 with TRBJ1-5; TRBD1 matches at 10 bases. Germline values: CDR1 MNHNS, CDR2 SASEGT. CDR3 length equals 15 residues. V was pared by 5 bases and J by 7 bases, with 8 bases of the junction left unmatched. CDR3 region: CASSSFGQGEQPQHF. CDR3 nucleotide sequence: TGTGCCAGCAGTTCCTTCGGACAGGGGGAGCAGCCCCAGCATTTT.

The genes are TRBV7-9 and TRBJ2-3; TRBD2 agrees at 7 bases. Per germline, CDR1 SEHNR and CDR2 FQNEAQ (reference sequence). V lost 3 bases and J lost 12; bases outside the gene matches: 6. The CDR3 has 12 amino acids. CDR3 nucleotide sequence: TGTGCCAGCAGCTTGGGGGGGACCCACCAGTATTTT. This gives the protein CASSLGGTHQYF.

The J gene is TRBJ1-1, the V gene TRBV5-6; 7 bases fit TRBD1. Trimming cost V 2 bases and J 11 bases; bases outside gene matches: 9. CDR1 SGHDT and CDR2 YYEEEE come from the germline V gene. The CDR3 loop spans 13 amino acids. CDR3 protein: CASSLEFDRDAFF. The CDR3 nucleotides are TGTGCCAGCAGCTTAGAATTCGACAGGGACGCTTTCTTT.

J is TRBJ2-7 and V is TRBV19; the D gene is possibly TRBD1 (6 bases). V gave up 5 bases and J gave up 3 bases, with 11 bases separating them. The CDR3 spans 13 residues. The V gene's germline CDR1 is LNHDA and CDR2 SQIVND (reference sequence). The CDR3 loop reads CASSPGHLYEQYF. CDR3 bases: TGTGCCAGTAGTCCGGGACACCTCTACGAGCAGTACTTC.

The CDR3: CASSEARRETQYF. In nucleotides, the CDR3 is TGTGCCAGCAGTGAAGCTAGGAGGGAGACCCAGTACTTC. The genes are TRBV2 and TRBJ2-5; a possible D gene is TRBD2 (5 bases). The germline gives CDR1 SNHLY, CDR2 FYNNEI. V was clipped by 0 bases and J by 5 bases, with 7 bases between them. The CDR3 runs 13 residues.

The CDR3 DNA follows: TGTGCCAGCCTCCGGACAGACTATGGCTACACCTTC. Its translation: CASLRTDYGYTF. V and J are TRBV6-1 and TRBJ1-2; D may be TRBD1 (6 bases). Trimming took off 8 bases at V and 3 bases at J, with 10 bases between the two ends. The germline CDR1 and CDR2 sequences are MNHNS and SASEGT. This CDR3 has 12 amino acids.

The chain employs TRBV30 and TRBJ2-7, with TRBD1 identical over 7 bases. This CDR3 is built from 15 residues. Germline CDR1 is GTSNPN and CDR2 is SVGIG (reference sequence). V shed 3 bases, J shed 2 bases, and the junction held 10 bases outside the gene matches. The CDR3 DNA reads as TGTGCCTGGAGCCCCCGGACAGGTTTGACCTACGAGCAGTACTTC. Amino acid sequence: CAWSPRTGLTYEQYF.

The chain carries TRBV6-1 and TRBJ1-4, with 7 bases aligning to TRBD1. Trimming took 8 bases from V and 0 from J; bases not matched to a gene: 6. CDR1 is MNHNS, CDR2 SASEGT, per germline. The CDR3 spans 15 residues. CDR3 sequence reads: CASQAGQATNEKLFF. CDR3 DNA sequence: TGTGCCAGCCAAGCCGGACAGGCAACTAATGAAAAACTGTTTTTT.

The chain recombines TRBV30 with TRBJ1-6; possibly TRBD1 for D (6 bases). With 3 bases removed from V and 9 bases from J, the gap between germline ends came to 15 bases. CDR1 is GTSNPN and CDR2 is SVGIG in the germline V gene (reference sequence). The CDR3 runs 14 residues. CDR3 region: CAWSDVAGVSPLHF. CDR3 in DNA: TGTGCCTGGAGCGACGTGGCAGGGGTTTCACCCCTCCACTTT.

A single count supports this clone. CDR3 nucleotide sequence: TGTGCCTGGAGTCCAGGGGAGAACACTGAAGCTTTCTTT. Translating gives CAWSPGENTEAFF. The rearrangement uses TRBV30 and TRBJ1-1, with TRBD1 as a possible D gene (6 bases). The germline gives CDR1 GTSNPN, CDR2 SVGIG (reference sequence). The V end lost 2 bases, the J end lost 1 base, and 8 bases lay between the germline ends. The CDR3 is made up of 13 amino acids.

This chain connects TRBV27 to TRBJ1-1; the D gene is possibly TRBD1 (5 bases). The CDR3 consists of 13 residues. In germline, CDR1 is MNHEY, CDR2 SMNVEV (reference sequence). Between the trimmed V and J ends, which lost 3 bases and 3 bases, there was a span of 8 bases. The chain's CDR3 is CASSFGGYTEAFF. DNA of the CDR3: TGTGCCAGCAGTTTTGGGGGGTACACTGAAGCTTTCTTT.

The V and J genes are TRBV30 and TRBJ2-1; TRBD2 is a possible D gene (5 bases). Germline V CDR1 and CDR2: GTSNPN, SVGIG (reference sequence). The CDR3 contains 12 residues. V lost 1 base to trimming and J lost 7 bases, with 8 bases between them. The CDR3 DNA follows: TGTGCCTGGAGTGGGACTCCTAATGAGCAGTTCTTC. It yields the protein CAWSGTPNEQFF.

This clone showed up just once. The rearrangement joins TRBV5-4 to TRBJ2-1, with TRBD2 as a possible D gene (7 bases). The germline V gene encodes CDR1 SGHNT and CDR2 YYREEE (reference sequence). The V and J ends lost 4 bases and 0 bases respectively, with 14 bases between them. The CDR3 length is 16 residues. In DNA, the CDR3 is TGTGCCAGCAGCCCCAAGGGGGGGAGCTCCTACAATGAGCAGTTCTTC. The encoded protein is CASSPKGGSSYNEQFF.

The J gene is TRBJ2-7, the V gene TRBV7-9; D gene unclear. The CDR3 contains 13 residues. Germline V gene lookup returns CDR1 SEHNR and CDR2 FQNEAQ (reference sequence). Trimming removed 3 bases from V and 3 bases from J, with 9 bases in between. CDR3 DNA sequence: TGTGCCAGCAGCTTCCGACTCGGCTACGAGCAGTACTTC. Protein product: CASSFRLGYEQYF.